This T cell receptor beta chain was obtained from a study of regulatory T cells in long-lasting Graves disease. Time point meaning: newly diagnosed GD, antithyroid drugs for less than 3 months. Generation of the TCR library employed RNA extracted from PBMCs. By American Thyroid Association guidelines, Graves' disease was diagnosed in the cohort. This clonotype has a handful of counts. V shed 0 bases and J shed 0 bases, with 7 bases lying between them. The CDR3 contains 16 residues. In germline, CDR1 is SGDLS, CDR2 YYNGEE. The authors built TCR beta libraries using iRepertoire HTBI primers and Arm-PCR of CDR3 regions. In TCRdb, the multiplex PCR reads were re-called with MiXCR into one record per CDR3 protein. The sample lists roughly 500,000 distinct CDR3 sequences; about 12% were seen once. These data were also reused for a study on T cells in Graves' hyperthyroidism and ophthalmopathy. That source notes: If no ophthalmopathy progression occurred within 18 months, Graves' hyperthyroidism was stable. Diagnosing involved the use of clinical symptoms, serum thyroxine and TRAb, thyroid ultrasound and orbital computed tomography.

The V call is TRBV9, the J call TRBJ2-6; D is uncertain. Sequenced material: peripheral blood mononuclear cells (PBMCs), taken at new diagnosis, from a patient treated with antithyroid drugs. This clonotype was sampled from a woman aged 30 to 39 with Graves disease. The DNA for the CDR3 is TGTGCCAGCAGCGTAGACTGGAACTCTGGGGCCAACGTCCTGACTTTC. Its translation is CASSVDWNSGANVLTF.